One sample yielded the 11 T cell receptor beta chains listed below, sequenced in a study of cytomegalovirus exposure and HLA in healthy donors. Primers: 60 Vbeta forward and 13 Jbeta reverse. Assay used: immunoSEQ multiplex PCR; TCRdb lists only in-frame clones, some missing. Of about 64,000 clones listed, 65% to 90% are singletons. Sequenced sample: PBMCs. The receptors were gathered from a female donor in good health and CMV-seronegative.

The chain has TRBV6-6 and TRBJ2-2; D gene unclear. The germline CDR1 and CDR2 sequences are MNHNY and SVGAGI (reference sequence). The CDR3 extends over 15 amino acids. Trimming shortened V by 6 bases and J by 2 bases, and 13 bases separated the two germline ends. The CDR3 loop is CASRSPDLNTGELFF. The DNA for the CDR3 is TGTGCCAGCAGGAGCCCAGACTTAAACACCGGGGAGCTGTTTTTT.

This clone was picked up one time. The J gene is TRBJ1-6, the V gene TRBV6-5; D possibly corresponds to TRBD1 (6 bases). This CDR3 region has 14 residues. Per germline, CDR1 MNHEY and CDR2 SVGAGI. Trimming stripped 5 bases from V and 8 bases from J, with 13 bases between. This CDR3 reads CASSRDAGDSPLHF. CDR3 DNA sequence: TGTGCCAGCAGTAGGGACGCAGGGGATTCACCCCTCCACTTT.

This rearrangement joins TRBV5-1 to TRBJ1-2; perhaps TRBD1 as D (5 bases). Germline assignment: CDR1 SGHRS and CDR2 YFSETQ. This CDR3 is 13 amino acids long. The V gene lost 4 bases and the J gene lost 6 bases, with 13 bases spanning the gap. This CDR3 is CASSQGRGDGYTF. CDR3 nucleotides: TGCGCCAGCAGCCAAGGCCGGGGGGATGGCTACACCTTC. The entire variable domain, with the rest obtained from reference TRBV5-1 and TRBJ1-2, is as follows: KAGVTQTPRYLIKTRGQQVTLSCSPISGHRSVSWYQQTPGQGLQFLFEYFSETQRNKGNFPGRFSGRQFSNSRSEMNVSTLELGDSALYLCASSQGRGDGYTFGSGTRLTVV.

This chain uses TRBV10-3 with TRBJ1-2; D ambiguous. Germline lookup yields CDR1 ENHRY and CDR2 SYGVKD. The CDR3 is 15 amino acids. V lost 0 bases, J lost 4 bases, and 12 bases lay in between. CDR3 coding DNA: TGTGCCATCAGTGAGTCGGGGAGCTGGTCCTATGGCTACACCTTC. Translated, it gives CAISESGSWSYGYTF.

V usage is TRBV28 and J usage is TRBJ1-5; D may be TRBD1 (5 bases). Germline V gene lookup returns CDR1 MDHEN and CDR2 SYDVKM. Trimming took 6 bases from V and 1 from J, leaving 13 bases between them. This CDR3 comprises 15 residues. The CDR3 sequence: CASSAGPSSNQPQHF. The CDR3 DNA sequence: TGTGCCAGCAGCGCAGGGCCCTCGAGCAATCAGCCCCAGCATTTT.

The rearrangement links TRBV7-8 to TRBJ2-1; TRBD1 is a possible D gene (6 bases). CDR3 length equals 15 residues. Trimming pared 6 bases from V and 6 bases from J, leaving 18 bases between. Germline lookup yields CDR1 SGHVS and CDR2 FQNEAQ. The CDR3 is CASSSQGPPANEQFF. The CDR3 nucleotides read TGTGCCAGCAGTTCACAGGGTCCCCCGGCCAATGAGCAGTTCTTC.

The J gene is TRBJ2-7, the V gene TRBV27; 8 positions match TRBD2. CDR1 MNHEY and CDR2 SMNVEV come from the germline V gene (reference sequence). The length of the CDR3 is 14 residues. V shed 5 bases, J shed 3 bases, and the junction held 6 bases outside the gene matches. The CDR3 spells CASSTGGPNYEQYF. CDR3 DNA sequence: TGTGCCAGCAGTACGGGGGGGCCAAACTACGAGCAGTACTTC.

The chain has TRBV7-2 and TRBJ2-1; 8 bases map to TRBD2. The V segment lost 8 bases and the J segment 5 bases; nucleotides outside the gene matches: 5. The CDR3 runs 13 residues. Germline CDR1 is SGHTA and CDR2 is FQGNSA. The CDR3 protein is CASAGGAHNEQFF. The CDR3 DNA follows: TGTGCCAGCGCGGGGGGTGCTCACAATGAGCAGTTCTTC.

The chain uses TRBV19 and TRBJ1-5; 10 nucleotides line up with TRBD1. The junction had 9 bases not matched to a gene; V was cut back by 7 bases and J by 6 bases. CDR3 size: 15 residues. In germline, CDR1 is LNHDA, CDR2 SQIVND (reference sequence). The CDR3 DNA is TGTGCCAGTACCCCGGGACAGGGGTTTGTTCAGCCCCAGCATTTT. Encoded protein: CASTPGQGFVQPQHF.

The CDR3 DNA reads TGCGCCAGCAGCCAAGACGAGGGTACAGGGGTGGACTCACCCCTCCACTTT. Translation: CASSQDEGTGVDSPLHF. V usage is TRBV4-1 and J usage is TRBJ1-6; 7 nucleotides line up with TRBD1. J was trimmed by 10 bases and V by 0 bases; bases with no gene match: 12. Germline V CDR1 and CDR2: MGHRA, YSYEKL. CDR3 size: 17 residues.

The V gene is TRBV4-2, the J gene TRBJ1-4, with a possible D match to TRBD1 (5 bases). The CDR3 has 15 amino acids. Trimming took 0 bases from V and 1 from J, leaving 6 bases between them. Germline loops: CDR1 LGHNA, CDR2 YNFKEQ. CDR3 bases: TGTGCCAGCAGCCAAGATGACAGAACTAATGAAAAACTGTTTTTT. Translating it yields CASSQDDRTNEKLFF.